The rows below give T cell receptor beta chains drawn from one sample of a study of shared clonotypes between healthy human individuals. Only in-frame clones appear in the TCRdb table, and some are missing; sequencing was by immunoSEQ multiplex PCR. The sample contains roughly 2.2 million clones, around 93% of which appear only once. The material sequenced was naive CD4+ T cells from PBMCs. These receptor sequences come from a man between 18 and 29 years old in good health. Some clones in this sample may be carry-over from other donors' samples. The CDR3 runs from the conserved cysteine through the conserved F or W. Fields, in order: V gene, D gene, clone size, CDR3 length, J gene, CDR3 DNA, CDR3 protein. A D gene is named only where the DNA matches it firmly. Some rows mark clone size as missing; the rest say once, few, many or name a class of expanded clone.

TRBV9	.	.	14	TRBJ2-3	TGTGCCAGCAGCATCAGGGGTAGCACAGATACGCAGTATTTT	CASSIRGSTDTQYF
TRBV7-3	TRBD2	.	14	TRBJ2-1	TGTGCCAGCAGCTTGGGACTAACCGTCAATGAGCAGTTCTTC	CASSLGLTVNEQFF
TRBV14	.	.	14	TRBJ2-3	TGTGCCAGCAGCCGTAAACAGGGCTCAGATACGCAGTATTTT	CASSRKQGSDTQYF
TRBV6-1	TRBD1	.	15	TRBJ2-2	TGTGCCAGCATAACGGACAGGGTTATAGCCGGGGAGCTGTTTTTT	CASITDRVIAGELFF
TRBV28	.	.	13	TRBJ1-4	TGTGCCAGCCTGGGGCAGGTGGATGAAAAACTGTTTTTT	CASLGQVDEKLFF
TRBV4-3	.	.	13	TRBJ2-3	TGCGCCAGCAGCCAGGCAGGGGCAGATACGCAGTATTTT	CASSQAGADTQYF
TRBV7-2	TRBD1	.	15	TRBJ2-1	TGTGCCAGCAGCCCAGGACAGGGGTACCACAATGAGCAGTTCTTC	CASSPGQGYHNEQFF
TRBV5-1	TRBD1	.	14	TRBJ1-2	TGCGCCAGCAGCCAAGGACAGGGCGGATATGGCTACACCTTC	CASSQGQGGYGYTF
TRBV27	.	.	16	TRBJ2-5	TGTGCCAGCAGTTTTCTTCGAGCGGGTCACGAAGAGACCCAGTACTTC	CASSFLRAGHEETQYF
TRBV6-5	TRBD1	.	11	TRBJ2-4	TGTGCCAGCAGTGAGGGACAGGGTCCTTACTTC	CASSEGQGPYF
TRBV5-4	.	.	17	TRBJ2-5	TGTGCCAGCAGCTTGACCCCCGCCGGGACCGGAGGGGAGACCCAGTACTTC	CASSLTPAGTGGETQYF
TRBV7-2	TRBD2	.	15	TRBJ2-5	TGTGCCAGCAGCTCACAACCGTTAGCGGGAGGGACCCAGTACTTC	CASSSQPLAGGTQYF
TRBV5-1	.	.	12	TRBJ2-7	TGCGCCAGCAGCTTGGTTAGTAACGAGCAGTACTTC	CASSLVSNEQYF
TRBV5-5	TRBD1	.	15	TRBJ2-5	TGTGCCAGCAGCTGGCCGGGACAGGGCCGGGAGACCCAGTACTTC	CASSWPGQGRETQYF
TRBV11-2	TRBD2	.	15	TRBJ2-1	TGTGCCAGCAGCTTAATAGCGGGAGGGTACAATGAGCAGTTCTTC	CASSLIAGGYNEQFF
TRBV28	.	.	15	TRBJ1-1	TGTGCCAGCGGTTCAGACTGGGGGCGTGGGACTGAAGCTTTCTTT	CASGSDWGRGTEAFF
TRBV20-1	.	.	11	TRBJ1-1	TGCAGTGCTAGAGATCGGTTTGGAGCTTTCTTT	CSARDRFGAFF
TRBV28	TRBD2	.	13	TRBJ2-7	TGTGCCAGCATGGTGACTAGCACACACGAGCAGTACTTC	CASMVTSTHEQYF
TRBV7-6	.	.	15	TRBJ2-5	TGTGCCAGCAGCTTAGTTCAGGCAAACCAAGAGACCCAGTACTTC	CASSLVQANQETQYF
TRBV30	.	.	14	TRBJ1-4	TGTGCCTGGAGTGTTAAACGATCTTTTCCACCGCTGTTTTTT	CAWSVKRSFPPLFF
TRBV12-5	.	once	16	TRBJ1-1	TGTGCTAGTGGTTTGGTACTCTCCCAGGGCCCCACTGAAGCTTTCTTT	CASGLVLSQGPTEAFF
TRBV10-2	TRBD2	.	17	TRBJ2-3	TGCGCCAGCAGTGAGTTCCTGACTAGCGGGACGGCAGATACGCAGTATTTT	CASSEFLTSGTADTQYF
TRBV28	.	.	12	TRBJ2-7	TGTGCCAGCACGGGGGCCGGCTACGAGCAGTACTTC	CASTGAGYEQYF
TRBV5-1	TRBD2	.	15	TRBJ2-7	TGCGCCAGCAGCCCCGGGGTAGCGGGGGTCTACGAGCAGTACTTC	CASSPGVAGVYEQYF
TRBV4-1	TRBD1	.	16	TRBJ2-2	TGCGCCAGCAGCCATAGGGGACAGCCAAACACCGGGGAGCTGTTTTTT	CASSHRGQPNTGELFF
TRBV10-3	.	.	14	TRBJ2-7	TGTGCCATCAGCACTAGTAACGAGGCCTACGAGCAGTACTTC	CAISTSNEAYEQYF
TRBV28	.	.	17	TRBJ2-7	TGTGCCAGCAGCGGGACAGGGGCTAGCGGGAGGTTGTACGAGCAGTACTTC	CASSGTGASGRLYEQYF
TRBV7-3	TRBD2	.	16	TRBJ2-3	TGTGCCAGCAGCTCGCGAGCGGGAGAAAGCACAGATACGCAGTATTTT	CASSSRAGESTDTQYF
TRBV18	.	.	14	TRBJ1-2	TGTGCCAGCTCACGAGCCCTAGGGGACTATGGCTACACCTTC	CASSRALGDYGYTF
TRBV27	.	.	17	TRBJ2-1	TGTGCCAGCAGTTTAAGGGGATACGGGAGTTTTGGTAATGAGCAGTTCTTC	CASSLRGYGSFGNEQFF
TRBV6-1	.	.	14	TRBJ2-7	TGTGCCAGCAGTGAAGCTTACAGGCTCCGGGAGCAGTACTTC	CASSEAYRLREQYF
TRBV9	.	.	13	TRBJ2-1	TGTGCCAGCAGCGTAGAGGTCTCGGTTGAGCAGTTCTTC	CASSVEVSVEQFF
TRBV7-2	TRBD2	.	15	TRBJ2-5	TGTGCCAGCAGCGAGCAGGGACTAGCGTACGAGACCCAGTACTTC	CASSEQGLAYETQYF
TRBV30	.	.	16	TRBJ1-4	TGTGCCTGGAGTGGGCCGTGGCTGGGATCTAATGAAAAACTGTTTTTT	CAWSGPWLGSNEKLFF
TRBV28	TRBD1	.	15	TRBJ2-7	TGTGCCAGCAGTTCGCCGGGACAGGGACCCCACGAGCAGTACTTC	CASSSPGQGPHEQYF
TRBV5-8	.	.	15	TRBJ1-1	TGTGCCAGCAGCTTGAACGGAGGTATGAACACTGAAGCTTTCTTT	CASSLNGGMNTEAFF
TRBV11-2	.	once	15	TRBJ1-3	TGTGCCAGCAGCTTGGGTACCTACTCTGGAAACACCATATATTTT	CASSLGTYSGNTIYF
TRBV21-1	.	.	18	TRBJ2-1	TGTGCCAGCAGCAAAGAGTGGGGGACAGCCGGCTACGACAATGAGCAGTTCTTC	CASSKEWGTAGYDNEQFF
TRBV5-4	TRBD1	.	16	TRBJ2-7	TGTGCCAGCAGCTTGGGTTCAAGGACAGGGGATTACGAGCAGTACTTC	CASSLGSRTGDYEQYF
TRBV7-9	.	few	16	TRBJ1-3	TGTGCCAGCAGCCCCGCTCGGGGGTCAACTGGAAACACCATATATTTT	CASSPARGSTGNTIYF
TRBV28	.	.	19	TRBJ2-4	TGTGCCAGCAGTTTATTGAGGGGAACGGATCCCCTAGCCAAAAACATTCAGTACTTC	CASSLLRGTDPLAKNIQYF
TRBV28	TRBD1	once	15	TRBJ1-2	TGTGCCAGCAGCGCAGGACAGGTGGGGAACTATGGCTACACCTTC	CASSAGQVGNYGYTF
TRBV28	TRBD1	.	14	TRBJ1-1	TGTGCCAGCAGTACCTTAGGACAGGCCGCTGAAGCTTTCTTT	CASSTLGQAAEAFF
TRBV5-1	.	.	14	TRBJ1-4	TGCGCCAGCAGCTTTACGGGAAGTAATGAAAAACTGTTTTTT	CASSFTGSNEKLFF
TRBV2	.	.	13	TRBJ1-5	TGTGCCAGCAGTGAGGGGAACAATCAGCCCCAGCATTTT	CASSEGNNQPQHF
TRBV6-1	.	.	15	TRBJ1-1	TGTGCCAGCAGTGCAAAAGGAGAAGGGAACACTGAAGCTTTCTTT	CASSAKGEGNTEAFF
TRBV12-5	.	.	15	TRBJ2-1	TGTGCTAGTGGTTCATCGGGACGTCCATACAATGAGCAGTTCTTC	CASGSSGRPYNEQFF
TRBV30	.	.	16	TRBJ1-5	TGTGCCTGGCCCCCGACGACTCTATCAGGGAATCAGCCCCAGCATTTT	CAWPPTTLSGNQPQHF
TRBV5-1	TRBD1	.	15	TRBJ2-2	TGCGCCAGCTCCCGGCAGGGGGCCGATACCGGGGAGCTGTTTTTT	CASSRQGADTGELFF
TRBV7-3	TRBD1	.	13	TRBJ2-3	TGTGCCAGCAGCCGACAGGGAGCAGATACGCAGTATTTT	CASSRQGADTQYF
TRBV5-1	.	.	10	TRBJ2-5	TGCGCCAGCAGACGGGAGACCCAGTACTTC	CASRRETQYF
TRBV28	.	.	17	TRBJ1-3	TGTGCCAGCAGCACAACCACCCCGGACAGTAACGGAAACACCATATATTTT	CASSTTTPDSNGNTIYF